This T cell receptor beta chain was captured by sequencing in a study of blood T cell repertoires in COVID-19. Overall study context: Whether acute or convalescent, the COVID-19 samples came from the United States, Italy and Spain. Sources were T cells, B-cell-depleted T cells, or PBMCs; the material itself was cDNA or gDNA.

Per the authors' pipeline: It was from reference gene primer amplification that nucleated cell counts were estimated. Sequencing used immunoSEQ multiplex PCR; TCRdb keeps in-frame clones, though not all of them. That table furnishes V, J and clone size, whereas the DNA furnished D and trimming. The table lists under 150,000 clones, roughly 86% of them singletons. CDR1 SGHRS and CDR2 YFSETQ come from the germline V gene. V was shortened by 2 bases and J by 5 bases, with 16 bases between the two germline ends. The CDR3 is 15 amino acids. The chain links TRBV5-1 to TRBJ1-1; D possibly corresponds to TRBD1 (5 bases). Sequenced input: peripheral blood. This receptor was identified in a human donor in a cohort sampled during active COVID-19. DNA for the CDR3: TGCGCCAGCAGCTTCCACGACAGCCCGAGGACTGAAGCTTTCTTT. This translates into CASSFHDSPRTEAFF.